One and the same sample provided the 13 T cell receptor beta chains below, sequenced in a study of identical twins. TCRdb used MiXCR to reprocess the 5' RACE reads, holding one entry per CDR3 protein. Of some 710,000 distinct CDR3 sequences in the sample, approximately 6% were seen once. The sequenced sample consisted of naive T cells sorted from blood. The receptors were gathered from a man aged 18 to 35 in good health.

This clonotype was counted many times. The chain recombines TRBV12-3 or TRBV12-4 with TRBJ2-3; a possible D gene is TRBD2 (5 bases). The CDR3 has 15 amino acids. Trimming stripped 1 base from V and 2 bases from J, with 10 bases between. The CDR3 region is CASSLGGAFTDTQYF. DNA of the CDR3: TGTGCCAGCAGTTTAGGGGGAGCGTTCACAGATACGCAGTATTTT.

This clonotype occurred many times. The chain joins TRBV6-5 to TRBJ2-7, with 7 bases lining up with TRBD2. In germline, CDR1 is MNHEY, CDR2 SVGAGI. The CDR3 runs 13 residues. The ends lost 4 bases at V and 6 bases at J; junction bases unmatched: 6. The CDR3 region is CASSSRELSEQYF. The CDR3 bases are TGTGCCAGCAGTTCGCGGGAGCTTAGCGAGCAGTACTTC.

The chain employs TRBV6-2 or TRBV6-3 and TRBJ2-1; 9 nucleotides agree with TRBD2. CDR1 is MNHEY and CDR2 is SVGEGT in the germline V gene. The V gene end was trimmed by 1 base and the J gene end by 9 bases; junction bases not matched to a gene: 4. This CDR3 has 14 residues. For the CDR3, the DNA is TGTGCCAGCAGTTACTTGCGGGAGGGCCTTGAGCAGTTCTTC. It is translated as CASSYLREGLEQFF.

This clonotype was found many times. The chain employs TRBV5-1 and TRBJ2-7, with 7 bases fitting TRBD1. Germline assignment: CDR1 SGHRS and CDR2 YFSETQ. This CDR3 contains 14 residues. V lost 4 bases, J lost 2 bases, and 6 bases stayed unmatched. CDR3 in amino acids: CASSRDSSAYEQYF. The CDR3, as DNA: TGCGCCAGCAGCCGGGACAGCAGCGCCTACGAGCAGTACTTC.

There are many counts of this clonotype. The chain joins TRBV29-1 to TRBJ2-3; a weak D match, TRBD2 (5 bases). Germline V gene lookup returns CDR1 SQVTM and CDR2 ANQGSEA. This CDR3 region has 14 residues. Trimming removed 4 bases from V and 5 bases from J, with 16 bases in between. The CDR3 loop reads CSVGTPGNEDTQYF. CDR3 bases: TGCAGCGTTGGGACCCCGGGGAACGAAGATACGCAGTATTTT.

This clonotype has a count of ten or more. This rearrangement joins TRBV21-1 to TRBJ2-1; the table's D call of TRBD1 was not tested on the DNA. TRBV21-1 is listed as a pseudogene. The CDR3 length is 13 residues. The CDR3 bases are TGTGCCAGCAGCTCCCCGACGGGGCATGAGCAGTTCTTC. Translating gives CASSSPTGHEQFF.

Many counts were recorded for this clonotype. This sequence joins TRBV9 and TRBJ2-7; 7 positions match TRBD1. CDR1 is SGDLS and CDR2 is YYNGEE in the germline V gene. Trimming cost V 3 bases and J 0 bases; bases outside gene matches: 3. This CDR3 contains 14 residues. CDR3 sequence: CASSGTGLSYEQYF. CDR3 bases: TGTGCCAGCAGCGGGACAGGACTCTCCTACGAGCAGTACTTC.

At least ten counts were recorded for this clonotype. This sequence joins TRBV29-1 and TRBJ2-2; D is unclear. The V gene's germline CDR1 is SQVTM and CDR2 ANQGSEA. CDR3 size: 12 residues. Trimming took 4 bases from V and 0 from J, leaving 3 bases between them. CDR3 DNA sequence: TGCAGCGTTGCCACGAACACCGGGGAGCTGTTTTTT. Translation: CSVATNTGELFF.

This clonotype was observed at least ten times. V and J are TRBV18 and TRBJ2-7; D might be TRBD1 (5 bases). Germline CDR1 reads KGHSH; CDR2 reads LQKENI. The CDR3 covers 12 residues. The V and J ends lost 3 bases and 4 bases respectively, with 7 bases between them. CDR3 protein: CASSPTEYEQYF. CDR3 DNA: TGTGCCAGCTCACCGACAGAATACGAGCAGTACTTC.

J is TRBJ2-7 and V is TRBV28; TRBD2 aligns across 10 bases. In germline, CDR1 is MDHEN, CDR2 SYDVKM. CDR3 size: 15 residues. V shed 4 bases and J 2 bases; nucleotides not matched to a gene: 5. The CDR3 DNA sequence: TGTGCCAGCAGTTATTCCGGGACTAGCGCCTACGAGCAGTACTTC. Amino acids: CASSYSGTSAYEQYF.

This clonotype was observed at least ten times. The chain employs TRBV5-1 and TRBJ2-5; unclear D gene. Trimming shortened V by 4 bases and J by 0 bases, and 7 bases separated the two germline ends. CDR3 length: 13 amino acids. The V gene's germline CDR1 is SGHRS and CDR2 YFSETQ. The CDR3: CASSVVDQETQYF. The CDR3 coding sequence is TGCGCCAGCAGCGTCGTTGACCAAGAGACCCAGTACTTC.

In its sample, this clonotype was seen a few times. The chain has TRBV7-9 and TRBJ1-6; possible D gene TRBD1, 5 bases. V shed 5 bases and J shed 14 bases, with 19 bases lying between them. The germline gives CDR1 SEHNR, CDR2 FQNEAQ (reference sequence). The CDR3 is made up of 14 amino acids. The chain's CDR3 is CASSNRGPKAALHF. Here the CDR3 DNA reads TGTGCCAGCAGCAACCGGGGACCGAAGGCGGCCCTCCACTTT.

A few counts support this clonotype. The rearrangement joins TRBV20-1 to TRBJ2-1; 7 bases align to TRBD2. V dropped 5 bases and J dropped 9; count of bases not matched to a gene: 4. This CDR3 contains 11 residues. Germline V CDR1 and CDR2: DFQATT, SNEGSKA (reference sequence). DNA of the CDR3: TGCAGTGCTCACAGCGGGGCTGAGCAGTTCTTC. This encodes CSAHSGAEQFF.